The 6 T cell receptor beta chains presented below share a single source sample, sequenced in a study of human T cells and chemical hapten exposure (dated by TCRdb to the early 2020s). The library was built by means of RACE. TCRdb lists the instrument as NextSeq 500. TCRdb reworked the public reads: Q25 trimming with fastp, MiXCR clone assembly, productive beta chains retained. Every CDR3 protein is listed once, alongside the most common genes and DNA of its rows. In this sample the table shows some 400,000 distinct CDR3 sequences, 4.5% to 6% of which occur a single time. The ten largest clonotypes hold 2.6% of the sample. Taken with the paper, the label for time point translates to: pre-sensitization, week 0. The intended sense of this specimen's treatment or condition label: therapeutic diphenylcyclopropenone sensitization with weekly scalp DPC. The sequences come from whole blood, collected in connection with sensitization to the hapten diphenylcyclopropenone (DPC). The receptors originated from a woman between 45 and 65 years old with alopecia areata. Some clones in this sample may be carry-over from other donors' samples.

This clonotype was observed many times. The rearrangement joins TRBV4-3 to TRBJ2-3; a possible D gene is TRBD2 (6 bases). Trimming pared 1 base from V and 0 bases from J, leaving 14 bases between. This CDR3 is 17 amino acids long. Germline CDR1 is LGHNA and CDR2 is YSLEER. The CDR3 DNA follows: TGCGCCAGCAGCCAAGTTGCGCGGGACGGCAGCACAGATACGCAGTATTTT. Amino acid sequence: CASSQVARDGSTDTQYF.

This clonotype was recorded many times. V is TRBV2 and J is TRBJ2-2, with D possibly TRBD2 on 6 matching bases. Per germline, CDR1 SNHLY and CDR2 FYNNEI. V lost 6 bases, J lost 6 bases, and 11 bases lay in between. The CDR3 totals 13 residues. The CDR3 DNA reads TGTGCCAGCAGGGCTGGAGGGTCCGGGGAGCTGTTTTTT. This translates into CASRAGGSGELFF.

This clonotype showed up many times. This chain uses TRBV6-2 or TRBV6-3 with TRBJ1-1, with TRBD1 matching over 10 bases. V lost 2 bases, J lost 0 bases, and 3 bases stayed unmatched. CDR3 length: 16 residues. Germline V gene data show CDR1 as MNHEY and CDR2 as SVGEGT. The CDR3 nucleotides are TGTGCCAGCAGTTACGGGACAGGGGCCCTGAACACTGAAGCTTTCTTT. As protein: CASSYGTGALNTEAFF.

This clonotype was counted at least ten times. The chain recombines TRBV6-1 with TRBJ2-1; D gene unclear. Deletions cut 6 bases from V and 0 bases from J, with 12 bases between. The germline V gene encodes CDR1 MNHNS and CDR2 SASEGT. The CDR3 covers 15 residues. The CDR3 DNA follows: TGTGCCAGCAGACCCTCGACGAGCTCCTACAATGAGCAGTTCTTC. As protein: CASRPSTSSYNEQFF.

This clonotype was seen more than once but under ten times. This chain connects TRBV3-1 to TRBJ2-5, with D perhaps TRBD1 (5 bases). The CDR3 is 15 residues long. Germline-derived CDR1 and CDR2 are LGHDT and YNNKEL (reference sequence). Between the trimmed V and J ends, which lost 0 bases and 4 bases, there was a span of 12 bases. CDR3 bases: TGTGCCAGCAGCCAAGAGACAGCGATGGGAGAGACCCAGTACTTC. Amino acid sequence: CASSQETAMGETQYF.

V gene TRBV29-1 combines with J gene TRBJ2-1, with 7 bases fitting TRBD1. Germline trimming cut 6 bases from V and 7 bases from J; bases unmatched to any gene: 18. CDR1 is SQVTM, CDR2 ANQGSEA, per germline. The CDR3 is made up of 16 amino acids. CDR3 residues: CSVYRGSGGRGNEQFF. CDR3 nucleotide sequence: TGCAGCGTCTACAGAGGATCAGGGGGAAGGGGGAATGAGCAGTTCTTC.